These 22 T cell receptor beta chains share one sample of origin, sequenced in a study of blood T cell repertoires in COVID-19. Here immunoSEQ multiplex PCR was the method, and the copy in TCRdb shows in-frame clones only, minus some. There are under 300,000 clones in the sample; 70% to 90% occur only once, and about 0.99% lies in the top ten. The sequencing input was peripheral blood. The receptors here all came from a woman aged 35 to 49 who had recovered from COVID-19.

The rearrangement joins TRBV6-6 to TRBJ2-1, with D unresolved. CDR3 size: 13 residues. Germline CDR1 MNHNY, CDR2 SVGAGI (reference sequence). Trimming removed 2 bases from V and 9 bases from J, with 11 bases in between. As DNA, the CDR3 is TGTGCCAGCAGTTACGGGCCCCAACGTGAGCAGTTCTTC. Residues: CASSYGPQREQFF.

This chain links TRBV30 with TRBJ2-1; D unresolved. CDR1 is GTSNPN, CDR2 SVGIG, per germline (reference sequence). This CDR3 has 12 residues. V was trimmed by 5 bases and J by 8 bases, leaving 13 bases between them. The CDR3 DNA is TGTGCCTGGGGGCCCCTCAGCGATGAGCAGTTCTTC. This encodes CAWGPLSDEQFF.

The chain joins TRBV13 to TRBJ2-1; D is perhaps TRBD1 (6 bases). V lost 0 bases to trimming and J lost 4 bases, with 7 bases between them. The germline V gene encodes CDR1 PRHDT and CDR2 FYEKMQ (reference sequence). There are 14 residues in the CDR3. The CDR3 is CASSLGRGYNEQFF. CDR3 nucleotide sequence: TGTGCCAGCAGCTTAGGCAGGGGTTACAATGAGCAGTTCTTC.

The J gene is TRBJ1-4, the V gene TRBV30, with TRBD1 matching 10 bases. Trimming at V came to 3 bases and at J to 6 bases, leaving 1 base not matched to a gene. The germline V gene has CDR1 GTSNPN and CDR2 SVGIG (reference sequence). This CDR3 is 13 amino acids long. This CDR3 reads CAWRTGGYEKLFF. CDR3 nucleotides: TGTGCCTGGAGGACAGGGGGCTATGAAAAACTGTTTTTT.

This clone was picked up one time. The genes are TRBV30 and TRBJ2-6; D not resolved. CDR1 and CDR2 from the germline V gene are GTSNPN and SVGIG (reference sequence). Trimming stripped 1 base from V and 4 bases from J, with 5 bases between. This CDR3 spans 13 amino acids. CDR3 region: CAWSGAGANVLTF. The CDR3 nucleotides are TGTGCCTGGAGTGGAGCGGGGGCCAACGTCCTGACTTTC.

The chain joins TRBV5-6 to TRBJ2-1, with TRBD1 identical over 10 bases. Germline CDR1 is SGHDT and CDR2 is YYEEEE. V shed 4 bases, J shed 10 bases, and the junction held 8 bases outside the gene matches. The CDR3 has 14 amino acids. The CDR3 sequence: CASSRRQGAWEQFF. The CDR3 DNA sequence: TGTGCCAGCAGCCGCCGACAGGGGGCATGGGAGCAGTTCTTC.

This clone was observed a single time. V gene TRBV7-9 combines with J gene TRBJ2-3, with 7 bases aligning to TRBD2. This CDR3 is built from 16 residues. Losses at the gene ends were 0 bases for V and 2 bases for J; bases not matched to a gene: 5. Germline CDR1 and CDR2: SEHNR and FQNEAQ (reference sequence). This CDR3 is CASSLAPSGHTDTQYF. In DNA form, the CDR3 reads TGTGCCAGCAGCTTAGCGCCTAGCGGACACACAGATACGCAGTATTTT.

The chain links TRBV28 to TRBJ2-1; 11 bases agree with TRBD1. V was clipped by 5 bases and J by 9 bases; unmatched bases: 3. This CDR3 contains 13 residues. Germline CDR1 and CDR2: MDHEN and SYDVKM. CDR3 sequence: CASSGQGAGEQFF. CDR3 DNA sequence: TGTGCCAGCAGTGGACAGGGGGCAGGTGAGCAGTTCTTC.

In its sample, this clone was seen a few times. The CDR3 nucleotides read TGTGCCAGCAGCCTAGGGGCGGGCGGCAATCAGCCCCAGCATTTT. Its protein is CASSLGAGGNQPQHF. This chain uses TRBV11-2 with TRBJ1-5, with a tentative D call TRBD1 (5 bases). Trimming took off 5 bases at V and 2 bases at J, with 13 bases between the two ends. Germline V gives CDR1 SGHAT, CDR2 FQNNGV. The CDR3 is 15 residues long. Combining the CDR3 with reference TRBV11-2 and TRBJ1-5 gives the whole variable domain EAGVAQSPRYKIIEKRQSVAFWCNPISGHATLYWYQQILGQGPKLLIQFQNNGVVDDSQLPKDRFSAERLKGVDSTLKIQPAKLEDSAVYLCASSLGAGGNQPQHFGDGTRLSIL.

The rearrangement uses TRBV6-5 and TRBJ1-4, with TRBD1 as a possible D gene (5 bases). This CDR3 region has 12 residues. Germline lookup yields CDR1 MNHEY and CDR2 SVGAGI. The V end was cut by 11 bases, the J end by 8 bases, with 15 bases between. Written as DNA, the CDR3 is TGTGCCGCAAGGGGTGTGGGGGAAAAACTGTTTTTT. This encodes CAARGVGEKLFF.

The CDR3 loop reads CASSLVGGNNEKLFF. The CDR3 DNA reads as TGTGCCAGCAGCTTAGTCGGCGGGAATAATGAAAAACTGTTTTTT. V gene TRBV7-9 combines with J gene TRBJ1-4; D gene uncertain. Germline V gives CDR1 SEHNR, CDR2 FQNEAQ (reference sequence). V was trimmed by 1 base and J by 4 bases, leaving 10 bases between them. This CDR3 spans 15 amino acids.

This chain links TRBV11-2 with TRBJ2-4; D might be TRBD2 (5 bases). The germline V gene encodes CDR1 SGHAT and CDR2 FQNNGV. CDR3 length equals 17 residues. Trimming took off 1 base at V and 0 bases at J, with 13 bases between the two ends. The CDR3 nucleotides read TGTGCCAGCAGCTTAGGGGTGCGGGCCCTAGCCAAAAACATTCAGTACTTC. Its translation: CASSLGVRALAKNIQYF.

The chain recombines TRBV10-3 with TRBJ2-5; tentatively, D is TRBD2 (6 bases). V lost 6 bases and J lost 3, with 11 bases in between. This CDR3 has 13 amino acids. CDR1 and CDR2 from the germline V gene are ENHRY and SYGVKD. In DNA, the CDR3 is TGTGCCATCAGGGCCTCGGGGGAAGAGACCCAGTACTTC. Translating gives CAIRASGEETQYF.

This rearrangement joins TRBV23-1 to TRBJ2-7, with D perhaps TRBD1 (7 bases). TRBV23-1 is identified as an open reading frame with a role that is uncertain. The CDR3 totals 15 residues. V was trimmed by 4 bases and J by 6 bases, leaving 19 bases between them. CDR3 coding DNA: TGCGCCAGCAGTCGCCCCCCGGGACAGACTAGCGAGCAGTACGTC. This encodes CASSRPPGQTSEQYV.

This chain uses TRBV6-5 with TRBJ1-6; 7 bases are a match to TRBD1. This CDR3 is built from 15 residues. After removal of 9 bases from V and 5 bases from J, the junction contained 10 bases not matched to a gene. Germline V gene sequence: CDR1 MNHEY, CDR2 SVGAGI. CDR3 bases: TGTGCCAGTCGGCGGTATCAGGGGGATAATTCACCCCTCCACTTT. This translates into CASRRYQGDNSPLHF.

The chain recombines TRBV15 with TRBJ1-4, with 7 bases fitting TRBD1. Germline CDR1 LNHNV, CDR2 YYDKDF (reference sequence). V was clipped by 3 bases and J by 2 bases; unmatched bases: 12. CDR3 length equals 18 residues. The CDR3 region is CATSRTLNRGRTNEKLFF. CDR3 bases: TGTGCCACCAGCAGGACCCTAAACAGGGGTCGGACTAATGAAAAACTGTTTTTT.

This rearrangement joins TRBV7-9 to TRBJ2-1, with D maybe TRBD1 (6 bases). The CDR3 is made up of 15 amino acids. CDR1 and CDR2 from the germline V gene are SEHNR and FQNEAQ (reference sequence). V was trimmed by 4 bases and J by 5 bases, leaving 15 bases between them. This CDR3 reads CASSSTGPGHNEQFF. The CDR3 bases are TGTGCCAGCAGCTCGACAGGCCCTGGTCACAATGAGCAGTTCTTC.

The genes are TRBV18 and TRBJ2-1, with 9 nucleotides matching TRBD1. CDR3 length: 13 amino acids. CDR1 and CDR2 (germline): KGHSH, LQKENI. V gave up 2 bases and J gave up 8 bases; unmatched junction bases: 1. This CDR3 is CASSPTGGYEQFF. The DNA of the CDR3 is TGTGCCAGCTCACCAACAGGGGGCTATGAGCAGTTCTTC. The full variable domain, with the rest looked up from reference TRBV18 and TRBJ2-1, is NAGVMQNPRHLVRRRGQEARLRCSPMKGHSHVYWYRQLPEEGLKFMVYLQKENIIDESGMPKERFSAEFPKEGPSILRIQQVVRGDSAAYFCASSPTGGYEQFFGPGTRLTVL.

The sample holds one count of this clone. The DNA for the CDR3 is TGTGCCAGCAGCTTGTTCGCGCACCAAGAGACCCAGTACTTC. Protein product: CASSLFAHQETQYF. The rearrangement uses TRBV7-9 and TRBJ2-5; no clear D. The CDR3 extends over 14 amino acids. The germline CDR1 and CDR2 sequences are SEHNR and FQNEAQ (reference sequence). Trimming shortened V by 3 bases and J by 0 bases, and 8 bases separated the two germline ends.

CDR3 protein: CAIRGTGPLEQYF. The CDR3 DNA is TGTGCCATCAGGGGGACAGGGCCCTTGGAGCAGTACTTC. This chain joins TRBV10-3 and TRBJ2-7, with TRBD1 identical over 9 bases. The CDR3 extends over 13 amino acids. Per the germline V gene, CDR1 is ENHRY and CDR2 is SYGVKD. After removal of 6 bases from V and 7 bases from J, the junction contained 7 bases not matched to a gene.

The chain links TRBV19 to TRBJ1-2; maybe TRBD1 (6 bases). CDR3 length: 16 amino acids. V lost 6 bases and J 4 bases, leaving 21 bases between the germline ends. The germline V gene has CDR1 LNHDA and CDR2 SQIVND (reference sequence). CDR3 DNA: TGTGCCAGTAGGCTCCGGGACACAGCTGAAGTCTATGGCTACACCTTC. This gives the protein CASRLRDTAEVYGYTF.

The chain carries TRBV9 and TRBJ1-2, with TRBD1 identical over 7 bases. The CDR3 is 14 residues long. Looked up from germline, CDR1 is SGDLS and CDR2 is YYNGEE. V lost 2 bases to trimming and J lost 5 bases; unmatched junction nucleotides: 6. CDR3 protein: CASSVGQAPYGYTF. CDR3 nucleotides: TGTGCCAGCAGCGTCGGACAGGCCCCTTATGGCTACACCTTC.